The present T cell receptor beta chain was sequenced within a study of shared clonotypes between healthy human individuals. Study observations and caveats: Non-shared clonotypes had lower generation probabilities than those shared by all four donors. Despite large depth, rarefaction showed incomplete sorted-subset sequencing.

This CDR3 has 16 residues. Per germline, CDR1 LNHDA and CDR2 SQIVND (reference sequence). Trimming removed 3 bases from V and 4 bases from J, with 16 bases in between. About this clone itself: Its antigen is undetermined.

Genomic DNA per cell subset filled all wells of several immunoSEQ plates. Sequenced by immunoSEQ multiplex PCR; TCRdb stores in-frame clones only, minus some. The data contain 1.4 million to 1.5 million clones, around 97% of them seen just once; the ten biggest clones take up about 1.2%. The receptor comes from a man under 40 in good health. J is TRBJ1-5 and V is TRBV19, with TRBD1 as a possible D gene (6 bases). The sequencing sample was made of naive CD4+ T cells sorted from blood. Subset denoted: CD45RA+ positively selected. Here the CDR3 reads CASSIYVGAGNQPQHF. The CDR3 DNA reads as TGTGCCAGTAGTATCTATGTGGGGGCAGGTAATCAGCCCCAGCATTTT.